These T cell receptor beta chains were read from a single sample in a study of relationships among human T cell subsets. TCRdb processed the multiplex PCR reads anew with MiXCR; each CDR3 protein has one entry. The data show fewer than 15,000 distinct CDR3 sequences, with around 64% seen just once and roughly 30% held by the top ten. Sample: CD4+ Th1 cells sorted from blood. The receptors stem from a man aged 35-49 years in good health. The CDR3 runs from the conserved cysteine through the conserved F or W. A D gene is named only where the DNA matches it firmly. Size values are once, few and many counts, or a class for expanded clones, and some rows have none.

J | size | V | D | CDR3 | DNA
TRBJ2-5 | . | TRBV11-2 | . | CASSLTETQYF | TGTGCCAGCAGCTTAACGGAGACCCAGTACTTC
TRBJ2-7 | . | TRBV29-1 | . | CSVGGSGSSYEQYF | TGCAGCGTTGGGGGTAGCGGCAGCTCCTACGAGCAGTACTTC
TRBJ2-5 | few | TRBV4-1 | TRBD2 | CASSQASLAALETQYF | TGCGCCAGCAGCCAAGCCAGCCTAGCGGCGCTAGAGACCCAGTACTTC
TRBJ2-5 | few | TRBV4-1 | . | CASSQVLQTQYF | TGCGCCAGCAGCCAAGTTCTCCAGACCCAGTACTTC
TRBJ2-1 | . | TRBV11-2 | TRBD1 | CASSLHGQGANEQFF | TGTGCCAGCAGCTTGCACGGACAGGGGGCCAATGAGCAGTTCTTC
TRBJ1-1 | . | TRBV10-3 | . | CAISAGSGAFF | TGTGCCATCAGTGCAGGTAGTGGGGCTTTCTTT
TRBJ2-1 | . | TRBV28 | TRBD2 | CASGGTTGTNEQFF | TGTGCCAGCGGCGGGACTACCGGTACCAATGAGCAGTTCTTC
TRBJ1-6 | . | TRBV6-5 | . | CASSLGLASPLHF | TGTGCCAGCAGCCTCGGACTAGCCTCACCCCTCCACTTT
TRBJ2-1 | . | TRBV5-1 | . | CASSLGRALNEQFF | TGCGCCAGCAGCTTGGGTCGGGCACTCAATGAGCAGTTCTTC
TRBJ2-3 | once | TRBV12-3/TRBV12-4 | . | CASSFGLSDTQYF | TGTGCCAGCAGTTTCGGGTTATCAGATACGCAGTATTTT
TRBJ1-6 | . | TRBV7-9 | . | CASSLEGDNSPLHF | TGTGCCAGCAGCTTAGAGGGGGATAATTCACCCCTCCACTTT
TRBJ1-1 | . | TRBV27 | . | CASSSRPTHTEAFF | TGTGCCAGCAGTTCCCGGCCGACTCACACTGAAGCTTTCTTT
TRBJ2-5 | . | TRBV11-2 | . | CASSKQGGGETQYF | TGTGCCAGCAGCAAACAGGGAGGGGGAGAGACCCAGTACTTC
TRBJ2-5 | . | TRBV4-1 | TRBD2 | CASSPGPPGLAETQYF | TGCGCCAGCAGCCCCGGTCCTCCGGGACTAGCGGAGACCCAGTACTTC
TRBJ1-1 | . | TRBV5-6 | . | CASSFGGPEAFF | TGTGCCAGCAGCTTCGGGGGGCCTGAAGCTTTCTTT
TRBJ2-7 | . | TRBV12-3/TRBV12-4 | . | CATKYEQYF | TGTGCCACGAAGTACGAGCAGTACTTC
TRBJ1-2 | . | TRBV19 | TRBD1 | CASKAFPQGAFGYGYTF | TGTGCCAGTAAGGCCTTTCCACAGGGGGCGTTCGGCTATGGCTACACCTTC
TRBJ2-7 | . | TRBV6-5 | . | CASRTPGSTYEQYF | TGTGCCAGCAGGACTCCGGGATCAACCTACGAGCAGTACTTC
TRBJ2-7 | . | TRBV11-2 | TRBD2 | CASTPAWLAETYEQYF | TGTGCCAGCACCCCCGCCTGGCTAGCGGAGACCTACGAGCAGTACTTC
TRBJ2-5 | . | TRBV4-1 | . | CASSQRGPAQQETQYF | TGCGCCAGCAGCCAAAGAGGTCCGGCACAACAAGAGACCCAGTACTTC
TRBJ2-3 | . | TRBV7-3 | . | CASSNLPGDTQYF | TGTGCCAGCAGCAATCTCCCGGGAGATACGCAGTATTTT
TRBJ1-3 | . | TRBV12-3/TRBV12-4 | TRBD1 | CASSPTGGRSGNTIYF | TGTGCCAGCAGTCCCACAGGGGGTCGCTCTGGAAACACCATATATTTT
TRBJ2-1 | . | TRBV20-1 | . | CSARPALSRDNEQFF | TGCAGTGCTAGACCAGCCCTTTCACGGGACAATGAGCAGTTCTTC
TRBJ1-2 | . | TRBV20-1 | TRBD1 | CSARNRDRADYGYTF | TGCAGTGCTAGGAACCGGGACAGGGCGGACTATGGCTACACCTTC
TRBJ2-1 | . | TRBV12-3/TRBV12-4 | TRBD1 | CASSLNRGNLDEQFF | TGTGCCAGCAGTTTAAACAGGGGAAATCTGGATGAGCAGTTCTTC
TRBJ2-3 | few | TRBV28 | TRBD1 | CASRTGVSTDTQYF | TGTGCCAGCAGGACAGGGGTGAGCACAGATACGCAGTATTTT
TRBJ2-1 | once | TRBV29-1 | . | CSVGRRATEQFF | TGCAGCGTCGGACGTAGGGCGACTGAGCAGTTCTTC
TRBJ2-3 | few | TRBV5-4 | TRBD2 | CASSTGLAGSTDTQYF | TGTGCCAGCAGCACGGGACTAGCGGGATCCACAGATACGCAGTATTTT
TRBJ2-7 | . | TRBV4-1 | . | CASSQDEPGTDEQYF | TGCGCCAGCAGCCAGGACGAACCGGGGACGGACGAGCAGTACTTC
TRBJ2-1 | . | TRBV6-5 | TRBD2 | CASSYSTASGRGNEQFF | TGTGCCAGCAGTTACTCGACGGCTAGCGGGAGGGGCAATGAGCAGTTCTTC
TRBJ2-3 | . | TRBV5-4 | . | CASSLVSPSKADTQYF | TGTGCCAGCAGCTTGGTCTCTCCTAGCAAAGCAGATACGCAGTATTTT
TRBJ2-3 | . | TRBV28 | . | CASSLSGGTTDTQYF | TGTGCCAGCAGTTTATCTGGCGGAACCACAGATACGCAGTATTTT
TRBJ1-5 | few | TRBV28 | . | CASEKQGEGNQPQHF | TGTGCCAGCGAGAAGCAGGGAGAGGGCAATCAGCCCCAGCATTTT
TRBJ2-1 | . | TRBV7-9 | TRBD1 | CASRVTGGIDEQFF | TGTGCCAGCAGGGTGACAGGGGGAATCGATGAGCAGTTCTTC
TRBJ2-5 | . | TRBV10-3 | . | CAISESRPETQYF | TGTGCCATCAGTGAGTCGCGTCCAGAGACCCAGTACTTC
TRBJ2-4 | few | TRBV28 | TRBD1 | CASQTWHDRVENIQYF | TGTGCCAGCCAAACCTGGCACGACAGGGTGGAAAACATTCAGTACTTC
TRBJ2-3 | few | TRBV10-3 | . | CAISYGLRTDTQYF | TGTGCCATCAGTTACGGACTACGCACAGATACGCAGTATTTT